This record covers a single T cell receptor (beta chain). This sample stems from a study of blood T cells in healthy people across ages. Primers used in a second PCR of roughly 6 to 12 cycles were a sample-barcoded 5' primer and a J-beta primer mix. One entry per CDR3 protein, called by TCRdb with MiXCR from the 5' RACE reads. The repertoire has fewer than 1,200,000 distinct CDR3 sequences, under 30% of them found once; the top ten carry approximately 0.71%. Total RNA was isolated from each sample in quantities of at least 6 micrograms. CDR1 and CDR2 (germline): SEHNR, FQNEAQ (reference sequence). The ends lost 6 bases at V and 5 bases at J; junction bases unmatched: 1. The CDR3 length is 12 residues. The sample also formed part of further work on T cells of mothers and their children. From that paper: Over 8 million TCR beta CDR3 reads were obtained from each mother, and some 3.2 million from each child. For unrelated pairs as for related ones, thymic selection shapes TCR recombination output similarly.

V usage is TRBV7-9 and J usage is TRBJ2-4, with 7 bases identical to TRBD2. Sequencing used blood. The source is a girl aged 2-10 years in good health. The CDR3: CASSRGENIQYF. Here the CDR3 DNA reads TGTGCCAGCAGTCGGGGGGAAAACATTCAGTACTTC.